This T cell receptor beta chain was sequenced in a study of neurological immune-mediated disorders. Study observations and caveats: Private repertoires in all groups were suggested by the finding that expanded clones across subjects shared no CDR3 amino acid sequences.

The CDR3 runs to 15 residues. CDR1 and CDR2 (germline): MNHNY, SVGAGI (reference sequence). After removal of 2 bases from V and 7 bases from J, the junction contained 11 bases not matched to a gene. There are a few counts of this clonotype. The antigen is unknown. One entry per CDR3 protein results from TCRdb running MiXCR on the 5' RACE reads. The sample records tens of thousands of distinct CDR3 sequences, less than 5.5% being singletons. The clonotype was recovered from a woman aged 25 to 45 with multiple sclerosis. The gene calls are TRBV6-6 and TRBJ2-7, with TRBD2 matching over 7 bases. Sequencing input: PBMCs. CDR3 in amino acids: CASSYRGSIREEQYF. The CDR3 DNA is TGTGCCAGCAGTTACCGCGGGAGCATTCGTGAAGAGCAGTACTTC.